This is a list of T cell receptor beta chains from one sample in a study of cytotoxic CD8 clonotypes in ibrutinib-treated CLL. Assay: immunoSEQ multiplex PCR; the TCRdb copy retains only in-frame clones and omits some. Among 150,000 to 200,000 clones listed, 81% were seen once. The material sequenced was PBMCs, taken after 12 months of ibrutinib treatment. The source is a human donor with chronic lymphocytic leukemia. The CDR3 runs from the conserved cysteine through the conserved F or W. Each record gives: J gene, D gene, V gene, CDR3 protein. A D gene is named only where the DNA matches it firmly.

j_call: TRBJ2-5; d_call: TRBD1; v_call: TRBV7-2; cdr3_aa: CASSSNRGTQETQYF
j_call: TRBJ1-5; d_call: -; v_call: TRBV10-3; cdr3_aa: CAIRGDTRSNQPQHF
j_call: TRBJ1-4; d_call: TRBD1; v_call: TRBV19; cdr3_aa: CASSISQGAEKLFF
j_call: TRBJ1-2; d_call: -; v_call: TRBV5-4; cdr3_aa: CASSLAPQSNYGYTF
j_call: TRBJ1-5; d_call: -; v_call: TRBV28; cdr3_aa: CASSLTRNNQPQHF
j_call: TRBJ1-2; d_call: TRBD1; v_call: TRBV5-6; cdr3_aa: CASSPQQGALIYGYTF
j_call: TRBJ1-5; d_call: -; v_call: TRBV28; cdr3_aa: CASSLPQGSNQPQHF
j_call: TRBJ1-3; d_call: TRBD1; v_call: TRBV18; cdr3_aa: CASSPGTGSSGNTIYF
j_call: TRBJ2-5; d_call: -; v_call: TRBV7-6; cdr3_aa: CASRGGGAQETQYF
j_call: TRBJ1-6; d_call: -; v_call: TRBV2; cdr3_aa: CASAGLQGSYNSPLHF
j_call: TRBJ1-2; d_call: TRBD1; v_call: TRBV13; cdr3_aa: CASSPGTGINYGYTF
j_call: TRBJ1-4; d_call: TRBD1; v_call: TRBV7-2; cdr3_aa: CASSLSGQGWEKLFF
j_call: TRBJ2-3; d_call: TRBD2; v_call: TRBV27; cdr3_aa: CASRAGAGMIGTDTQYF
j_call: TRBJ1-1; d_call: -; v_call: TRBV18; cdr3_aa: CASSEKTDLGYTEAFF
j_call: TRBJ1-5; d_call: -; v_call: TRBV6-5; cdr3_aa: CASSYGKGAGDQPQHF
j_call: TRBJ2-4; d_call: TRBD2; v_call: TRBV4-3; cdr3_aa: CASSQDHSGRLNIQYF
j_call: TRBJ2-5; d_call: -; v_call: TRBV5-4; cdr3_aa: CASSLAAGRKTQYF
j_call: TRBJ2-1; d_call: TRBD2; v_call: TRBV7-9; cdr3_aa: CASSPPLSGSSYNEQFF
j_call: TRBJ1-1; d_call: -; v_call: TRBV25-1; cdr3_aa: CASSEKLNTEAFF
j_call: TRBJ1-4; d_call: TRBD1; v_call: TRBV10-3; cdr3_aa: CAIREGPGQGAANEKLFF
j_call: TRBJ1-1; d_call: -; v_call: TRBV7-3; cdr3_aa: CASSLDFRGRTEAFF
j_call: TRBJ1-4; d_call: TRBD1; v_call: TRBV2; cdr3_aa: CASSEAGDRHPHEKLFF
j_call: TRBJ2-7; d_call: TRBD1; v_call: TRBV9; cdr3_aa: CASSGLPQGQQYF